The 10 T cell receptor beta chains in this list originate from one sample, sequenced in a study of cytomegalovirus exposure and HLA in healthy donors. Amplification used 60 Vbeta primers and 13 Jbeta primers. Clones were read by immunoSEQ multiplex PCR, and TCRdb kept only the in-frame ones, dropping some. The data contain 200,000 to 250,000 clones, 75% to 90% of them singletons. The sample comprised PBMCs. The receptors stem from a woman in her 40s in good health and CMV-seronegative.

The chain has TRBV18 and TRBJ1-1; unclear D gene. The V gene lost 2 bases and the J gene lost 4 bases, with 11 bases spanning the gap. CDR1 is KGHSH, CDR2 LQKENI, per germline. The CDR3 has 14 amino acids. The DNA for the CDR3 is TGTGCCAGCTCACCAGCGGTTGAGACCACTGAAGCTTTCTTT. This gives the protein CASSPAVETTEAFF.

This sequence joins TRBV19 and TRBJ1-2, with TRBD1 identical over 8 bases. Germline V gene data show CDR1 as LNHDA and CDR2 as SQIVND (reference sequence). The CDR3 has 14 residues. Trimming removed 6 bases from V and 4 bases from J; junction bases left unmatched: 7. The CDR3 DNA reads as TGTGCCAGTAGAGGGACAGGAGCATTCTATGGCTACACCTTC. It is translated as CASRGTGAFYGYTF.

CDR3 nucleotides: TGTGCCAGCAGTAGGACTAGCGGGAACCCTTCCCAGTACTTC. This translates into CASSRTSGNPSQYF. The chain employs TRBV6-1 and TRBJ2-7, with TRBD2 matching over 12 bases. The trim removed 5 bases at V and 10 bases at J, leaving 9 bases unmatched. Germline V gene lookup returns CDR1 MNHNS and CDR2 SASEGT. This CDR3 has 14 residues.

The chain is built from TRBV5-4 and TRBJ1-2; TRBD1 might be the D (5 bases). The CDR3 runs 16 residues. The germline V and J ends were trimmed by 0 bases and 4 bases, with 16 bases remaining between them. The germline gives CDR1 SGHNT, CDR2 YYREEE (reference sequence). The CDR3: CASSLDQGNTAYGYTF. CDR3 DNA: TGTGCCAGCAGCTTGGATCAGGGCAATACGGCCTATGGCTACACCTTC. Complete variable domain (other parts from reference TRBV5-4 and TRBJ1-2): ETGVTQSPTHLIKTRGQQVTLRCSSQSGHNTVSWYQQALGQGPQFIFQYYREEENGRGNFPPRFSGLQFPNYSSELNVNALELDDSALYLCASSLDQGNTAYGYTFGSGTRLTVV.

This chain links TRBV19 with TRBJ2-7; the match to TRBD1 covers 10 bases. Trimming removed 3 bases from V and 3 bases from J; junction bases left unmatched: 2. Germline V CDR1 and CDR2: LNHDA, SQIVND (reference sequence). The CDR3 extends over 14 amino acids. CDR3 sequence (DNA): TGTGCCAGTAGTATGAGGGACAGGGGCTACGAGCAGTACTTC. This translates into CASSMRDRGYEQYF. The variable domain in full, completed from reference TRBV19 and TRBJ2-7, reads DGGITQSPKYLFRKEGQNVTLSCEQNLNHDAMYWYRQDPGQGLRLIYYSQIVNDFQKGDIAEGYSVSREKKESFPLTVTSAQKNPTAFYLCASSMRDRGYEQYFGPGTRLTVT.

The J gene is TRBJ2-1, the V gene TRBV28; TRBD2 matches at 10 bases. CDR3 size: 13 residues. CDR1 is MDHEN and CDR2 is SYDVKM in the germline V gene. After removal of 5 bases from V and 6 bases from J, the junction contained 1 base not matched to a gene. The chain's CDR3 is CASSLAGANEQFF. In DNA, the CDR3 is TGTGCCAGCAGTCTAGCGGGAGCCAATGAGCAGTTCTTC.

CDR3 protein: CASSQGIEGADTQYF. The CDR3 DNA reads as TGTGCCAGCAGCCAAGGGATAGAAGGGGCAGATACGCAGTATTTT. The chain couples TRBV4-2 to TRBJ2-3; D might be TRBD1 (5 bases). The V gene's germline CDR1 is LGHNA and CDR2 YNFKEQ. Trimming pared 1 base from V and 4 bases from J, leaving 12 bases between. CDR3 size: 15 residues.

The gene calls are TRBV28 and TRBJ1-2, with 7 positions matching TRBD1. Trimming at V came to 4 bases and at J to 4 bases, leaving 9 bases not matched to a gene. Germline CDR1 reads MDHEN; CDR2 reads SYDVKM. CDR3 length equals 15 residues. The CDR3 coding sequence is TGTGCCAGCAGTTGGCCCGGGACAGATTTCTATGGCTACACCTTC. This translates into CASSWPGTDFYGYTF.

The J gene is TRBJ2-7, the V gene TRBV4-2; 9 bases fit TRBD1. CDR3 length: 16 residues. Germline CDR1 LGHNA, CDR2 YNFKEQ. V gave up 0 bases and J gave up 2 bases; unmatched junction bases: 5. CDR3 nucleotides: TGTGCCAGCAGCCAAGAAGTTGGACAGGGGACCTACGAGCAGTACTTC. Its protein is CASSQEVGQGTYEQYF.

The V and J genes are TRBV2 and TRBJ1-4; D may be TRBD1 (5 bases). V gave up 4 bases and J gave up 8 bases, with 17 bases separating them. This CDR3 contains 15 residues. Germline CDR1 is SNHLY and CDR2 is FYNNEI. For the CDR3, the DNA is TGTGCCAGCAGTGTTTCCCGGGCAGGGTTCGAAAAACTGTTTTTT. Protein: CASSVSRAGFEKLFF.